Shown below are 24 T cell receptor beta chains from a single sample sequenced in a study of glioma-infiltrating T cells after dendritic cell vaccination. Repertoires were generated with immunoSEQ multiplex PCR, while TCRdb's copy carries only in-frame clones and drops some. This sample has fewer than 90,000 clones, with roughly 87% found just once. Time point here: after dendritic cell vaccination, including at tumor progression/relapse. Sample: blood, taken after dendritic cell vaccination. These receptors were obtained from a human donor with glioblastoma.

CDR3 DNA sequence: TGTGCCAGCAGCCAAGGGCAGGTAAAGGCTTTCTTT. Encoded protein: CASSQGQVKAFF. The gene calls are TRBV14 and TRBJ1-1; D call uncertain. V was pared by 1 base and J by 11 bases, with 11 bases between. The V gene's germline CDR1 is SGHDN and CDR2 FVKESK. This CDR3 comprises 12 residues.

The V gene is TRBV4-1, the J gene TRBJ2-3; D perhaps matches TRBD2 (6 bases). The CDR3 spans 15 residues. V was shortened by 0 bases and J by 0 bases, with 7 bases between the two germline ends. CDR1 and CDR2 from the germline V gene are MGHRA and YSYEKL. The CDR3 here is CASSQDRGSTDTQYF. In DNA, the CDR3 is TGCGCCAGCAGCCAAGATCGGGGGAGCACAGATACGCAGTATTTT.

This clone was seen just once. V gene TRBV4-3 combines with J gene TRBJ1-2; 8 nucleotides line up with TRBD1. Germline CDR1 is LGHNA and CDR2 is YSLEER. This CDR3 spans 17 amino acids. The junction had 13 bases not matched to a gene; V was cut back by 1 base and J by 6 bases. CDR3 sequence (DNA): TGCGCCAGCAGCCAAGGTGGTCCAGGGGGCCTATGGAATGGCTACACCTTC. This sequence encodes CASSQGGPGGLWNGYTF.

CDR3: CASSERTNEKLFF. CDR3 in DNA: TGTGCCAGCAGTGAACGGACTAATGAAAAACTGTTTTTT. The chain carries TRBV2 and TRBJ1-4, with no clear D. V lost 2 bases, J lost 2 bases, and 3 bases lay in between. Germline values: CDR1 SNHLY, CDR2 FYNNEI. CDR3 length: 13 residues.

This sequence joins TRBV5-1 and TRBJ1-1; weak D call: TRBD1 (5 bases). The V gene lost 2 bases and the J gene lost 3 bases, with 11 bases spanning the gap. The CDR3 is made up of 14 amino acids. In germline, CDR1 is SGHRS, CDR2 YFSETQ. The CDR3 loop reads CASSFSGGDTEAFF. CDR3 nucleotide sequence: TGCGCCAGCAGCTTTTCCGGGGGGGACACTGAAGCTTTCTTT.

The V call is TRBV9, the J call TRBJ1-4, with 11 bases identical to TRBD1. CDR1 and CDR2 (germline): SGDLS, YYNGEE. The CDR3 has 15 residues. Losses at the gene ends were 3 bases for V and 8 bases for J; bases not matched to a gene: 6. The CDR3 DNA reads TGTGCCAGCAGCGCGGGGGGGACAGGGGGAGAAAAACTGTTTTTT. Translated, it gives CASSAGGTGGEKLFF.

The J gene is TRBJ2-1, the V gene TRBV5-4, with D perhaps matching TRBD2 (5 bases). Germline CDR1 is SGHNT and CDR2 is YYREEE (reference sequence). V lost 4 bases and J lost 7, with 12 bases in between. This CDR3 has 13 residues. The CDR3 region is CASSKAGVNEQFF. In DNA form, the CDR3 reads TGTGCCAGCAGCAAGGCCGGGGTTAATGAGCAGTTCTTC.

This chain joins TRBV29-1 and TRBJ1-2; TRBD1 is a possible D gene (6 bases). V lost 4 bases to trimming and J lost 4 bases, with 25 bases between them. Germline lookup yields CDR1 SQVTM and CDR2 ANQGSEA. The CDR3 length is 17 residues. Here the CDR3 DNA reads TGCAGCGTTGTCATTCCAGGGGAACAGGGACTATTCTATGGCTACACCTTC. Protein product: CSVVIPGEQGLFYGYTF. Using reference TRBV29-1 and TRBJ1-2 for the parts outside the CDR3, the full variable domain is SAVISQKPSRDICQRGTSLTIQCQVDSQVTMMFWYRQQPGQSLTLIATANQGSEATYESGFVIDKFPISRPNLTFSTLTVSNMSPEDSSIYLCSVVIPGEQGLFYGYTFGSGTRLTVV.

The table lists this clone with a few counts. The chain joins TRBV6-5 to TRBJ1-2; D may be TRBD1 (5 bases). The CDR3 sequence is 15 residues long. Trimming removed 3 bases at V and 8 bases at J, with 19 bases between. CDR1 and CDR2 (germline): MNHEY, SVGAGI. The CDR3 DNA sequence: TGTGCCAGCAGTTATTCCGGGGGAGGCCGGGAAGGCTACACCTTC. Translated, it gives CASSYSGGGREGYTF.

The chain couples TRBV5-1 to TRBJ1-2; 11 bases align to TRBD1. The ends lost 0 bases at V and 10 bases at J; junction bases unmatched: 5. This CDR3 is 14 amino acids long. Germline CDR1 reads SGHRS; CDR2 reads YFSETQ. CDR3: CASSLEPGQGVYTF. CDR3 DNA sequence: TGCGCCAGCAGCTTGGAACCGGGACAGGGGGTCTACACCTTC.

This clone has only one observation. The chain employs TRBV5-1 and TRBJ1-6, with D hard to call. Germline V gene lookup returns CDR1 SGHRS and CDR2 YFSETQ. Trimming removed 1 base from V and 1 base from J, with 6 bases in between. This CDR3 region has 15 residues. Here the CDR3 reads CASSLSGSYNSPLHF. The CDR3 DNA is TGCGCCAGCAGCTTGTCGGGTTCCTATAATTCACCCCTCCACTTT.

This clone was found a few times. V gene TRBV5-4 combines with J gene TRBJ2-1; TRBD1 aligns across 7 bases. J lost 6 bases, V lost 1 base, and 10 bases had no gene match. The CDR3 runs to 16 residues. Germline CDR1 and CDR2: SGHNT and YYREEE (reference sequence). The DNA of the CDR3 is TGTGCCAGCAGCTTGTCTTTGGGACAGAAGTCCAATGAGCAGTTCTTC. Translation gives CASSLSLGQKSNEQFF.

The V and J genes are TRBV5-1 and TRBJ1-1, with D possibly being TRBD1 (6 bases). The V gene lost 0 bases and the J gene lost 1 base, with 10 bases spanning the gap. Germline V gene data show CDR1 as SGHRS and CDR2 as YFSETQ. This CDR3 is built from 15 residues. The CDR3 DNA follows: TGCGCCAGCAGCTTGGATGGGGGCAGGAACACTGAAGCTTTCTTT. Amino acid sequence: CASSLDGGRNTEAFF. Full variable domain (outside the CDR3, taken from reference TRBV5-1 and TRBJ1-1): KAGVTQTPRYLIKTRGQQVTLSCSPISGHRSVSWYQQTPGQGLQFLFEYFSETQRNKGNFPGRFSGRQFSNSRSEMNVSTLELGDSALYLCASSLDGGRNTEAFFGQGTRLTVV.

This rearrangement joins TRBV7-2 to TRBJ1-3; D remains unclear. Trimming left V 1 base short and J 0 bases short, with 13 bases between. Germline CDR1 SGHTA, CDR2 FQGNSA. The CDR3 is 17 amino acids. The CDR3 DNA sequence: TGTGCCAGCAGCTTAGAAGTGGACTTACTCTCTGGAAACACCATATATTTT. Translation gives CASSLEVDLLSGNTIYF.

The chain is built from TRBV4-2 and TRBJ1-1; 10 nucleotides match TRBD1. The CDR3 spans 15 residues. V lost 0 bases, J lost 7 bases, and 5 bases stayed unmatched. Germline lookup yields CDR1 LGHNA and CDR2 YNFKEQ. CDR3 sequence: CASSQEGQGRGEAFF. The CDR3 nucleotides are TGTGCCAGCAGCCAAGAGGGACAGGGGAGGGGTGAAGCTTTCTTT.

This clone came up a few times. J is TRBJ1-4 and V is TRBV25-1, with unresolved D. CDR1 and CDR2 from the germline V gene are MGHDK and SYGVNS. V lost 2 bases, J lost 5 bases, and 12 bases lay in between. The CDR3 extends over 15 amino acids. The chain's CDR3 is CASSEPGDTNEKLFF. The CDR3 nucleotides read TGTGCCAGCAGTGAACCCGGTGACACAAATGAAAAACTGTTTTTT.

The CDR3 DNA follows: TGTGCCATCAGTGAGCTAGGGGGTACCTACGAGCAGTACTTC. Translated: CAISELGGTYEQYF. The gene calls are TRBV10-3 and TRBJ2-7; weak D call: TRBD1 (6 bases). CDR1 ENHRY and CDR2 SYGVKD come from the germline V gene. Trimming shortened V by 2 bases and J by 2 bases, and 10 bases separated the two germline ends. The CDR3 runs to 14 residues.

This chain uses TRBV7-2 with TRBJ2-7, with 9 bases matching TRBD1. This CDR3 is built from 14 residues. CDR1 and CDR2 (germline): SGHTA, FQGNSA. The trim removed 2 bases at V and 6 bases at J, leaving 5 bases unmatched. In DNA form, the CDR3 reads TGTGCCAGCAGCTTAAACAGGGGGCCCTCCGAGCAGTACTTC. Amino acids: CASSLNRGPSEQYF.

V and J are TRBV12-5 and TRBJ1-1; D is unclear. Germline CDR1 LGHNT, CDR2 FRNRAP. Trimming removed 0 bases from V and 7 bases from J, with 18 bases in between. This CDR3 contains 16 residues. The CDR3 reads CASGLVRIRPAGEAFF. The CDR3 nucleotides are TGTGCTAGTGGTTTGGTACGAATTCGTCCGGCAGGTGAAGCTTTCTTT. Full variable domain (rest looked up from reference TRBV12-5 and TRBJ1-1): DARVTQTPRHKVTEMGQEVTMRCQPILGHNTVFWYRQTMMQGLELLAYFRNRAPLDDSGMPKDRFSAEMPDATLATLKIQPSEPRDSAVYFCASGLVRIRPAGEAFFGQGTRLTVV.

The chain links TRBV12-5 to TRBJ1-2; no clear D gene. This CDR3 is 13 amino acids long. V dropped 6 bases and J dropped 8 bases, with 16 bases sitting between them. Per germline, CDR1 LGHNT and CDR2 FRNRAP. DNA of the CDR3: TGTGCTAGTGGACAGCAACTTAAAGGAGGCTACACCTTC. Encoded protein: CASGQQLKGGYTF.

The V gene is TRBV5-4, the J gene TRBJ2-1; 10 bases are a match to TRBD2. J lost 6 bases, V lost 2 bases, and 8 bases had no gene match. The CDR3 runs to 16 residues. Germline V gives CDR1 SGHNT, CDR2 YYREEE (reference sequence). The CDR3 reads CASSFPSGGARNEQFF. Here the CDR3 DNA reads TGTGCCAGCAGCTTTCCCAGCGGGGGGGCACGCAATGAGCAGTTCTTC.

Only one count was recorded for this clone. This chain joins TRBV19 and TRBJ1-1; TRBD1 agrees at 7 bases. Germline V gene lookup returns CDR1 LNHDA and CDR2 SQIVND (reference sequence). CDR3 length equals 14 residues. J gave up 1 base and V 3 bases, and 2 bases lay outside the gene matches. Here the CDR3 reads CASSMGTENTEAFF. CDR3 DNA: TGTGCCAGTAGTATGGGGACAGAGAACACTGAAGCTTTCTTT.

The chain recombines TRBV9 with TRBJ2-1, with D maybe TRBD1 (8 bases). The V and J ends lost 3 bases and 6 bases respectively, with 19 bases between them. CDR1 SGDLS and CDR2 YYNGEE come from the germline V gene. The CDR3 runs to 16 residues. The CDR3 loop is CASSGGGRGRFNEQFF. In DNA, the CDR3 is TGTGCCAGCAGCGGGGGGGGCAGGGGGCGTTTCAATGAGCAGTTCTTC.

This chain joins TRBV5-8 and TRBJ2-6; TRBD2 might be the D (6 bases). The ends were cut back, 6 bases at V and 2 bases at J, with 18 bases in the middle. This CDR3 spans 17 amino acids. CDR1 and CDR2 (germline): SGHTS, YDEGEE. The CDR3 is CASKPRDQKAGANVLTF. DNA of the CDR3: TGTGCCAGCAAGCCGCGGGACCAAAAGGCTGGGGCCAACGTCCTGACTTTC.